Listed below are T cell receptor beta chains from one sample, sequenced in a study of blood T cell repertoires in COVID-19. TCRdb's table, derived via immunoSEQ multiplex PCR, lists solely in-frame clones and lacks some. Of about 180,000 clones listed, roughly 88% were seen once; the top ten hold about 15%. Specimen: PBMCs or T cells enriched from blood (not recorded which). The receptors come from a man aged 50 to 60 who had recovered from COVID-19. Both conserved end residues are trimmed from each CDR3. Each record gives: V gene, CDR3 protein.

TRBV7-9	ASSLSDSRRETQY
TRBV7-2	ASSPGTSSHTGELF
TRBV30	AWSVNQGIYNSPLH
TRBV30	AWSVKGAGANVLT
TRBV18	ASSPEGGKAF
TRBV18	ASLPDGVSTDTQY
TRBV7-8	ASSSLTVSALNQPQH
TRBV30	AWSAGTGIVEKLF
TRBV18	ASSPSGGRNTEAF
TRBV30	AWDRGGYGYT
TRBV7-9	ASSFPSETQY
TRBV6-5	ASSFRTGSSPLH
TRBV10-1	ASSGLAGGGSEAYNEQF
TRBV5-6	ASKGFWAQDTQY
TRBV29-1	SVGPTQGASYEQY
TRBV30	AWSGMRKTQY
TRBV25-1	ASSVGWGRDEKLF
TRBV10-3	AISRTVGLEAF
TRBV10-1	ASSENGPSYEQY
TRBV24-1	ATSDQGRPNNEQF
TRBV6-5	ASSEGTGALPLH
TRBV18	ASSPPAPRTEAF
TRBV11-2	ASSLSRGEGTIY
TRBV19	ASSTQDSGANVLT
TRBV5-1	ASSLDGFPNQPQH
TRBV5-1	ASSPGTSANEQF
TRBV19	ASYDPGQGHTEAF
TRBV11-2	ASSSFLGVGSGELF
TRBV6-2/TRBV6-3	ASSGTPLQGGQPQH
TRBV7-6	ASSLDRQGEAF
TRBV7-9	ASSLGDLYTGELF
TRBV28	ASSLGAAEPRGNTIY
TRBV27	ASSANRAYGYT
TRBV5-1	ASSTQGGSPLH
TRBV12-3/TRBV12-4	ASSFRDTDTQY
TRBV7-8	ASSSSTRSSGNTIY
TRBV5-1	ASSGDRGRRTGELF
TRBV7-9	ASSSVDSANYGYT
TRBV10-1	ASSRQGLNTEAF
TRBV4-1	ASSQDPPGQGSQPQH
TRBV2	ASSEALLRVAGDFKQF
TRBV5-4	ASSFPSGETEAF
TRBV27	ASSYGSNTEAF
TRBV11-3	ASSLERGLQPQH
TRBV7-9	ASSDRSGSNEQY
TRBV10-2	ASSPAAGAYEQY
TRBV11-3	ASSLIGQGAQNTQY
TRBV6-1	ASSEILGGGFNYGYT
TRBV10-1	ASSSGGDQPQH
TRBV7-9	ASKPKGYSGASTDTQY
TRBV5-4	ASSLEVFGGREQY
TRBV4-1	ASSQVPGNTEAF
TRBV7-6	ASSYTAGGPYEQF
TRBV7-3	ASSLQTSAYNEQF